The rows below give T cell receptor beta chains drawn from one sample of a study of OX40 agonist ivuxolimab in advanced cancers. Profiled with immunoSEQ multiplex PCR; TCRdb holds only in-frame clones, not every one. The repertoire holds about 51,000 clones, with about 80% as singletons. Here the sequenced sample was CD4+ or CD8+ T cells sorted from blood, taken in a trial of the OX40 agonist ivuxolimab. Every receptor here comes from an adult with an advanced solid tumor such as melanoma, head and neck, liver or kidney cancer. Each CDR3 is given with its conserved first and last residue. A D gene is named only where the DNA matches it firmly. The size entry is marked missing in some rows and otherwise reads once, few, many or a size class.

d_gene: NA; j_gene: TRBJ2-4; len: 16; abundance: NA; v_gene: TRBV14; CDR3aa: CASSPGPRLAKNIQYF; CDR3nt: TGTGCCAGCAGCCCTGGCCCACGGCTAGCCAAAAACATTCAGTACTTC
d_gene: TRBD2; j_gene: TRBJ2-3; len: 15; abundance: NA; v_gene: TRBV19; CDR3aa: CASNPTSGGTDTQYF; CDR3nt: TGTGCCAGTAATCCGACTAGCGGGGGCACAGATACGCAGTATTTT
d_gene: TRBD2; j_gene: TRBJ2-5; len: 15; abundance: NA; v_gene: TRBV7-2; CDR3aa: CASSFVGGGLETQYF; CDR3nt: TGTGCCAGCAGCTTTGTCGGGGGGGGCCTCGAGACCCAGTACTTC
d_gene: NA; j_gene: TRBJ1-3; len: 13; abundance: NA; v_gene: TRBV25-1; CDR3aa: CASSMTVGNTIYF; CDR3nt: TGTGCCAGCAGTATGACGGTTGGAAACACCATATATTTT
d_gene: NA; j_gene: TRBJ1-4; len: 14; abundance: once; v_gene: TRBV7-2; CDR3aa: CASSGGLGYEKLFF; CDR3nt: TGTGCCAGCAGTGGGGGGCTCGGATATGAAAAACTGTTTTTT
d_gene: TRBD2; j_gene: TRBJ2-7; len: 17; abundance: NA; v_gene: TRBV4-1; CDR3aa: CASSQLPAASGDNEQYF; CDR3nt: TGCGCCAGCAGCCAACTCCCCGCGGCTAGCGGGGACAACGAGCAGTACTTC
d_gene: TRBD2; j_gene: TRBJ2-3; len: 16; abundance: once; v_gene: TRBV5-1; CDR3aa: CASSQGLAGSADTQYF; CDR3nt: TGCGCCAGCAGCCAGGGACTAGCGGGGAGTGCAGATACGCAGTATTTT
d_gene: NA; j_gene: TRBJ2-2; len: 13; abundance: NA; v_gene: TRBV6-1; CDR3aa: CASRVANTGELFF; CDR3nt: TGTGCCAGCAGGGTCGCGAACACCGGGGAGCTGTTTTTT
d_gene: NA; j_gene: TRBJ1-6; len: 16; abundance: NA; v_gene: TRBV19; CDR3aa: CASSIGAFTYNSPLHF; CDR3nt: TGTGCCAGTAGTATTGGCGCGTTCACCTATAATTCACCCCTCCACTTT
d_gene: NA; j_gene: TRBJ1-4; len: 14; abundance: NA; v_gene: TRBV2; CDR3aa: CASKAGQGYEKLFF; CDR3nt: TGTGCCAGCAAGGCGGGGCAGGGGTATGAAAAACTGTTTTTT
d_gene: NA; j_gene: TRBJ2-3; len: 13; abundance: few; v_gene: TRBV5-1; CDR3aa: CASSLSSEDTQYF; CDR3nt: TGCGCCAGCAGCTTGAGTAGTGAGGATACGCAGTATTTT
d_gene: NA; j_gene: TRBJ1-4; len: 13; abundance: once; v_gene: TRBV5-6; CDR3aa: CASSAGTSEKLFF; CDR3nt: TGTGCCAGCAGCGCCGGGACCAGTGAAAAACTGTTTTTT
d_gene: NA; j_gene: TRBJ1-4; len: 13; abundance: NA; v_gene: TRBV9; CDR3aa: CASTSRSGEKLFF; CDR3nt: TGTGCCAGCACGTCCAGGAGTGGGGAAAAACTGTTTTTT
d_gene: NA; j_gene: TRBJ1-1; len: 15; abundance: NA; v_gene: TRBV14; CDR3aa: CASSQDLVSLGEAFF; CDR3nt: TGTGCCAGCAGCCAAGATCTGGTTTCTTTGGGCGAAGCTTTCTTT
d_gene: NA; j_gene: TRBJ2-3; len: 11; abundance: NA; v_gene: TRBV7-2; CDR3aa: CASTTAYTQYF; CDR3nt: TGTGCCAGCACTACCGCGTATACGCAGTATTTT
d_gene: NA; j_gene: TRBJ2-4; len: 16; abundance: NA; v_gene: TRBV5-6; CDR3aa: CASSLAVRLAKNIQYF; CDR3nt: TGTGCCAGCAGCTTGGCCGTAAGACTAGCCAAAAACATTCAGTACTTC
d_gene: NA; j_gene: TRBJ2-7; len: 15; abundance: NA; v_gene: TRBV7-3; CDR3aa: CASSLGSGRSYEQYF; CDR3nt: TGTGCCAGCAGCTTAGGGTCGGGGCGCTCCTACGAGCAGTACTTC
d_gene: NA; j_gene: TRBJ1-4; len: 16; abundance: NA; v_gene: TRBV2; CDR3aa: CASSEAIGGFTEKLFF; CDR3nt: TGTGCCAGCAGTGAAGCGATCGGGGGGTTCACTGAAAAACTGTTTTTT
d_gene: TRBD1; j_gene: TRBJ1-6; len: 18; abundance: NA; v_gene: TRBV9; CDR3aa: CASSVAGDREKYNSPLHF; CDR3nt: TGTGCCAGCAGCGTAGCCGGGGACAGGGAAAAATATAATTCACCCCTCCACTTT
d_gene: TRBD1; j_gene: TRBJ1-2; len: 15; abundance: NA; v_gene: TRBV6-1; CDR3aa: CASSEAGTATYGYTF; CDR3nt: TGTGCCAGCAGTGAAGCTGGGACAGCCACCTATGGCTACACCTTC
d_gene: NA; j_gene: TRBJ2-7; len: 12; abundance: NA; v_gene: TRBV6-1; CDR3aa: CASSSQGFEQYF; CDR3nt: TGTGCCAGCAGTTCCCAGGGATTCGAGCAGTACTTC
d_gene: NA; j_gene: TRBJ1-5; len: 16; abundance: NA; v_gene: TRBV7-8; CDR3aa: CASSLSRDIGNQPQHF; CDR3nt: TGTGCCAGCAGCTTAAGCAGGGATATCGGCAATCAGCCCCAGCATTTT
d_gene: TRBD1; j_gene: TRBJ1-2; len: 14; abundance: NA; v_gene: TRBV15; CDR3aa: CATSFRDRAYGYTF; CDR3nt: TGTGCCACCAGCTTCCGGGACAGGGCCTATGGCTACACCTTC
d_gene: TRBD1; j_gene: TRBJ2-5; len: 16; abundance: NA; v_gene: TRBV7-9; CDR3aa: CASSFSGTGVGETQYF; CDR3nt: TGTGCCAGCAGCTTTTCTGGGACAGGGGTGGGCGAGACCCAGTACTTC
d_gene: NA; j_gene: TRBJ1-1; len: 13; abundance: NA; v_gene: TRBV19; CDR3aa: CASSGLSVTEAFF; CDR3nt: TGTGCCAGTAGTGGACTTTCGGTAACTGAAGCTTTCTTT
d_gene: TRBD2; j_gene: TRBJ2-2; len: 16; abundance: NA; v_gene: TRBV2; CDR3aa: CASSEGLGGATGELFF; CDR3nt: TGTGCCAGCAGTGAGGGTCTCGGGGGGGCCACCGGGGAGCTGTTTTTT
d_gene: NA; j_gene: TRBJ2-7; len: 14; abundance: NA; v_gene: TRBV9; CDR3aa: CASSVDHTPYEQYF; CDR3nt: TGTGCCAGCAGCGTAGACCATACACCCTACGAGCAGTACTTC
d_gene: NA; j_gene: TRBJ1-1; len: 16; abundance: NA; v_gene: TRBV5-1; CDR3aa: CASSRGRGGGNTEAFF; CDR3nt: TGCGCCAGCAGCCGAGGCAGGGGAGGCGGGAACACTGAAGCTTTCTTT
d_gene: NA; j_gene: TRBJ2-1; len: 16; abundance: NA; v_gene: TRBV5-1; CDR3aa: CASSLAAVGLGNEQFF; CDR3nt: TGCGCCAGCAGCTTGGCCGCGGTGGGGCTCGGGAATGAGCAGTTCTTC
d_gene: NA; j_gene: TRBJ2-7; len: 14; abundance: NA; v_gene: TRBV5-1; CDR3aa: CASSLSGSLYEQYF; CDR3nt: TGCGCCAGCAGCTTGTCAGGGTCCCTCTACGAGCAGTACTTC
d_gene: NA; j_gene: TRBJ1-1; len: 16; abundance: NA; v_gene: TRBV7-8; CDR3aa: CASSLALGPMNTEAFF; CDR3nt: TGTGCCAGCAGCTTAGCCCTGGGACCCATGAACACTGAAGCTTTCTTT
d_gene: NA; j_gene: TRBJ2-5; len: 13; abundance: NA; v_gene: TRBV7-2; CDR3aa: CASAAGWIETQYF; CDR3nt: TGTGCCAGCGCCGCCGGTTGGATAGAGACCCAGTACTTC
d_gene: TRBD2; j_gene: TRBJ2-1; len: 16; abundance: NA; v_gene: TRBV7-2; CDR3aa: CASSLGGTSGYNEQFF; CDR3nt: TGTGCCAGCAGCTTAGGGGGGACTAGCGGATACAATGAGCAGTTCTTC
d_gene: NA; j_gene: TRBJ2-1; len: 13; abundance: NA; v_gene: TRBV5-4; CDR3aa: CASSLRANNEQFF; CDR3nt: TGTGCCAGCAGCTTGCGGGCGAACAATGAGCAGTTCTTC
d_gene: NA; j_gene: TRBJ1-3; len: 13; abundance: NA; v_gene: TRBV18; CDR3aa: CASSRNWRETIYF; CDR3nt: TGTGCCAGCTCCCGAAATTGGAGGGAGACCATATATTTT
d_gene: NA; j_gene: TRBJ2-7; len: 16; abundance: NA; v_gene: TRBV18; CDR3aa: CASSPSSPGTRGEQYF; CDR3nt: TGTGCCAGCTCACCAAGTTCGCCGGGGACCCGTGGCGAGCAGTACTTC
d_gene: NA; j_gene: TRBJ2-2; len: 13; abundance: NA; v_gene: TRBV18; CDR3aa: CASSPGPVSELFF; CDR3nt: TGTGCCAGCTCACCGGGGCCGGTGTCGGAGCTGTTTTTT
d_gene: NA; j_gene: TRBJ2-1; len: 17; abundance: NA; v_gene: TRBV15; CDR3aa: CATSRDLGSLSYNEQFF; CDR3nt: TGTGCCACCAGCAGAGATTTGGGGTCCCTCTCCTACAATGAGCAGTTCTTC
d_gene: NA; j_gene: TRBJ2-2; len: 12; abundance: NA; v_gene: TRBV27; CDR3aa: CASSSYRGELFF; CDR3nt: TGTGCCAGCAGTTCGTACCGCGGGGAGCTGTTTTTT
d_gene: NA; j_gene: TRBJ1-4; len: 15; abundance: few; v_gene: TRBV5-1; CDR3aa: CASSLGGGGNEKLFF; CDR3nt: TGCGCCAGCAGCTTGGGAGGAGGGGGGAATGAAAAACTGTTTTTT
d_gene: NA; j_gene: TRBJ2-2; len: 14; abundance: NA; v_gene: TRBV11-2; CDR3aa: CASTLAEGGGELFF; CDR3nt: TGTGCCAGCACCCTGGCCGAGGGAGGCGGGGAGCTGTTTTTT
d_gene: NA; j_gene: TRBJ1-1; len: 14; abundance: NA; v_gene: TRBV6-5; CDR3aa: CASSYTAKNTEAFF; CDR3nt: TGTGCCAGCAGTTACACGGCGAAGAACACTGAAGCTTTCTTT
d_gene: TRBD2; j_gene: TRBJ2-2; len: 17; abundance: NA; v_gene: TRBV5-1; CDR3aa: CASSPGAGGSNTGELFF; CDR3nt: TGCGCCAGCAGCCCTGGCGCGGGGGGCTCGAACACCGGGGAGCTGTTTTTT
d_gene: NA; j_gene: TRBJ2-1; len: 13; abundance: NA; v_gene: TRBV7-6; CDR3aa: CASNQGGYNEQFF; CDR3nt: TGTGCCAGCAACCAAGGGGGCTACAATGAGCAGTTCTTC
d_gene: TRBD1; j_gene: TRBJ2-5; len: 15; abundance: NA; v_gene: TRBV18; CDR3aa: CASSPQQGASETQYF; CDR3nt: TGTGCCAGCTCACCACAACAGGGGGCCTCAGAGACCCAGTACTTC
d_gene: NA; j_gene: TRBJ2-3; len: 14; abundance: few; v_gene: TRBV5-4; CDR3aa: CASSLQGGTDTQYF; CDR3nt: TGTGCCAGCAGCTTACAGGGGGGGACAGATACGCAGTATTTT
d_gene: NA; j_gene: TRBJ1-3; len: 15; abundance: NA; v_gene: TRBV6-5; CDR3aa: CASSYDRGPGNTIYF; CDR3nt: TGTGCCAGCAGTTACGATCGGGGGCCTGGAAACACCATATATTTT
d_gene: NA; j_gene: TRBJ2-7; len: 13; abundance: NA; v_gene: TRBV28; CDR3aa: CASRLTGSYEQYF; CDR3nt: TGTGCCAGCAGGCTGACAGGCTCCTACGAGCAGTACTTC
d_gene: NA; j_gene: TRBJ2-1; len: 14; abundance: NA; v_gene: TRBV27; CDR3aa: CASAPDSSYNEQFF; CDR3nt: TGTGCCAGCGCTCCCGATAGCTCCTACAATGAGCAGTTCTTC
d_gene: NA; j_gene: TRBJ2-5; len: 15; abundance: NA; v_gene: TRBV6-5; CDR3aa: CASSYSPGTRETQYF; CDR3nt: TGTGCCAGCAGTTACTCGCCGGGGACCCGGGAGACCCAGTACTTC
d_gene: NA; j_gene: TRBJ2-7; len: 12; abundance: few; v_gene: TRBV29-1; CDR3aa: CSATGTYNEQYF; CDR3nt: TGCAGCGCTACAGGGACGTACAACGAGCAGTACTTC
d_gene: TRBD1; j_gene: TRBJ2-7; len: 17; abundance: NA; v_gene: TRBV11-3; CDR3aa: CASSPSPGGQGTYEQYF; CDR3nt: TGTGCCAGCAGCCCATCACCTGGGGGACAGGGAACATACGAGCAGTACTTC
d_gene: NA; j_gene: TRBJ1-3; len: 18; abundance: NA; v_gene: TRBV4-1; CDR3aa: CASSQDRGGSFSGNTIYF; CDR3nt: TGCGCCAGCAGCCAAGATCGGGGGGGCTCCTTCTCTGGAAACACCATATATTTT